The 16 T cell receptor beta chains below were found in one sample sequenced in a study of blood T cells in healthy people across ages. A sample-barcoded 5' primer and a J-beta primer mix were used in a second PCR of roughly 7 to 11 cycles. One entry per CDR3 protein results from TCRdb running MiXCR on the 5' RACE reads. Among 1.5 million to 2 million distinct CDR3 sequences listed, approximately 28% were seen once. The sequenced sample was blood. These TCRs come from a woman aged 25 to 39 in good health.

Remarks on this clonotype: This could be a read error, since a much larger clone is one nucleotide away. The chain joins TRBV6-1 to TRBJ2-1; tentative D call: TRBD1 (5 bases). CDR3 length: 11 residues. Germline V gives CDR1 MNHNS, CDR2 SASEGT. As DNA, the CDR3 is TGTGCCGGCAGGGAAAACAATGAGCAGTTCTTC. Its translation: CAGRENNEQFF.

Comment on this clonotype: The junction differs from germline at one of its ends, possibly a read error. This chain connects TRBV24-1 to TRBJ1-1; the D is unclear. CDR1 is KGHDR, CDR2 SFDVKD, per germline. The CDR3 spans 12 residues. The CDR3 sequence is CATSDPGGEAFF. For the CDR3, the DNA is TGTGCCACCAGTGATCCGGGAGGTGAAGCTTTCTTC.

V usage is TRBV20-1 and J usage is TRBJ1-2; D possibly corresponds to TRBD1 (6 bases). The V gene lost 3 bases and the J gene lost 4 bases, with 18 bases spanning the gap. Germline assignment: CDR1 DFQATT and CDR2 SNEGSKA (reference sequence). The length of the CDR3 is 15 residues. CDR3 amino acids: CSASRPGTKTYGYTF. In DNA form, the CDR3 reads TGCAGTGCTAGCCGCCCCGGGACAAAAACCTATGGCTACACCTTC.

This clonotype was observed at least ten times. The V gene is TRBV27, the J gene TRBJ2-7; D is uncertain. The CDR3 loop spans 15 amino acids. CDR1 and CDR2 (germline): MNHEY, SMNVEV (reference sequence). Deletions cut 5 bases from V and 0 bases from J, with 14 bases between. The CDR3 DNA follows: TGTGCCAGCAGTACTGGGGTTTGGGGCTCCTACGAGCAGTACTTC. It codes for CASSTGVWGSYEQYF.

The chain couples TRBV9 to TRBJ1-1; D gene unclear. Germline CDR1 reads SGDLS; CDR2 reads YYNGEE. The length of the CDR3 is 18 residues. Trimming removed 1 base from V and 2 bases from J, with 21 bases in between. The CDR3 DNA reads as TGTGCCAGCAGCGTATCCTTCTCACCGGGCTACGGTAACACTGAAGCTTTCTTT. Protein sequence: CASSVSFSPGYGNTEAFF.

The chain couples TRBV3-1 to TRBJ1-3; 7 bases are a match to TRBD1. Germline V gene sequence: CDR1 LGHDT, CDR2 YNNKEL (reference sequence). The CDR3 sequence is 14 residues long. V lost 3 bases and J lost 6; bases outside the gene matches: 5. In nucleotides, the CDR3 is TGTGCCAGCAGCCACCGGGACAGAGAAAACACCATATATTTT. It is translated as CASSHRDRENTIYF.

There are a few counts of this clonotype. This chain joins TRBV29-1 and TRBJ2-7, with D possibly matching TRBD1 (6 bases). This CDR3 is 13 amino acids long. Germline V gene data show CDR1 as SQVTM and CDR2 as ANQGSEA. The V and J ends lost 8 bases and 5 bases respectively, with 19 bases between them. The CDR3 DNA is TGCAGCTTAAGCGACAGGAAGTACCACGAGCAGTACTTC. Amino acid sequence: CSLSDRKYHEQYF.

At least ten counts were recorded for this clonotype. V is TRBV20-1 and J is TRBJ2-1, with 10 bases fitting TRBD2. The CDR3 runs to 18 residues. Trimming took 3 bases from V and 4 from J; bases not matched to a gene: 15. Germline-derived CDR1 and CDR2 are DFQATT and SNEGSKA (reference sequence). The CDR3 region has the DNA TGCAGTGCTAGTCCCGCCTCTCCTAGCGGGGGCTCATACAATGAGCAGTTCTTC. It yields the protein CSASPASPSGGSYNEQFF.

This clonotype has ten or more counts. This rearrangement joins TRBV7-6 to TRBJ2-1; 12 bases agree with TRBD2. The junction had 8 bases not matched to a gene; V was cut back by 4 bases and J by 7 bases. CDR1 is SGHVS, CDR2 FNYEAQ, per germline. This CDR3 has 16 residues. The CDR3 region has the DNA TGTGCCAGCAGCTGGGGGGGGACTAGCGGGCAAAATGAGCAGTTCTTC. It encodes CASSWGGTSGQNEQFF.

The chain combines TRBV20-1 with TRBJ1-1; D uncertain. CDR1 is DFQATT and CDR2 is SNEGSKA in the germline V gene (reference sequence). With 3 bases removed from V and 4 bases from J, the gap between germline ends came to 12 bases. The CDR3 covers 13 residues. CDR3 sequence: CSARWSRGTEAFF. The CDR3 coding sequence is TGCAGTGCTAGGTGGTCGCGGGGCACTGAAGCTTTCTTT.

The chain employs TRBV19 and TRBJ2-3, with D unresolved. Germline assignment: CDR1 LNHDA and CDR2 SQIVND (reference sequence). This CDR3 is 16 amino acids long. Trimming pared 3 bases from V and 0 bases from J, leaving 13 bases between. CDR3 loop: CASSILLLTSTDTQYF. The DNA for the CDR3 is TGTGCCAGTAGTATTCTCCTTCTCACTAGCACAGATACGCAGTATTTT.

This clonotype was recorded only once. The chain links TRBV6-1 to TRBJ2-1; D is ambiguous. CDR1 is MNHNS and CDR2 is SASEGT in the germline V gene. The length of the CDR3 is 17 residues. V was shortened by 4 bases and J by 0 bases, with 16 bases between the two germline ends. CDR3 residues: CASSGSHGSGSYNEQFF. The DNA for the CDR3 is TGTGCCAGCAGTGGATCTCATGGCTCAGGCTCCTACAATGAGCAGTTCTTC.

J is TRBJ2-1 and V is TRBV11-2; D possibly corresponds to TRBD2 (5 bases). V dropped 4 bases and J dropped 10 bases, with 17 bases sitting between them. The CDR3 spans 14 residues. Germline CDR1 SGHAT, CDR2 FQNNGV. The CDR3 DNA reads as TGTGCCAGCAGCTCACGCGGGCAGTACTACGAGCAGTTCTTC. Amino acids: CASSSRGQYYEQFF.

The chain employs TRBV4-1 and TRBJ2-3; 9 bases match TRBD1. The junction had 7 bases not matched to a gene; V was cut back by 4 bases and J by 2 bases. Germline V lookup: CDR1 MGHRA, CDR2 YSYEKL. CDR3 size: 16 residues. CDR3 DNA sequence: TGCGCCAGCAGCCGAACGACAGGGGGTACCACAGATACGCAGTATTTT. Amino acid sequence: CASSRTTGGTTDTQYF.

This rearrangement joins TRBV27 to TRBJ2-3; D perhaps matches TRBD2 (7 bases). The length of the CDR3 is 15 residues. Per germline, CDR1 MNHEY and CDR2 SMNVEV (reference sequence). Trimming took off 8 bases at V and 4 bases at J, with 19 bases between the two ends. CDR3 coding DNA: TGTGCCAGCCCCATTCTGGGGGGGGCAGCAGATACGCAGTATTTT. Protein: CASPILGGAADTQYF.

This clonotype appeared many times. The chain uses TRBV7-2 and TRBJ2-7; TRBD2 aligns across 8 bases. The trim removed 1 base at V and 3 bases at J, leaving 8 bases unmatched. Germline CDR1 is SGHTA and CDR2 is FQGNSA. The CDR3 totals 16 residues. The CDR3 DNA follows: TGTGCCAGCAGCTTAGTAGGTAGCGGGATTAGCTACGAGCAGTACTTC. Its translation is CASSLVGSGISYEQYF.